This T cell receptor beta chain was sequenced during a study of lymphopenia after photon versus proton radiotherapy. Study conclusions and caveats: Larger post-nadir TCR diversity loss correlated inversely with survival in deceased patients. Relative stability marked proton patients; photon patients lost diversity and naive cells. Oligoclonal CD8+ Temra expansion after nadir drove photon patients' diversity drop.

A word on this clone: Its antigen is currently unknown. This CDR3 is also generated by other DNA sequences in the sample.

Looked up from germline, CDR1 is MNHNS and CDR2 is SASEGT. The V and J ends lost 1 base and 4 bases, in that order; junction bases with no gene match: 3. This CDR3 region has 14 residues. Profiled with immunoSEQ multiplex PCR; TCRdb holds only in-frame clones, not every one. Among around 150,000 clones listed, 75% to 90% were seen once. The chain combines TRBV6-1 with TRBJ1-2, with TRBD1 identical over 7 bases. This clonotype originated in a man in his fifties or sixties with gastric cancer. The input for sequencing was peripheral blood, taken from a patient treated with photon-based radiotherapy. CDR3 region: CASSEGAGGYGYTF. DNA of the CDR3: TGTGCCAGCAGTGAAGGTGCAGGGGGCTATGGCTACACCTTC.